This TCR beta chain stems from a study of T cells after yellow fever vaccination. Germline assignment: CDR1 LGHDT and CDR2 YNNKEL (reference sequence). V was shortened by 0 bases and J by 3 bases, with 12 bases between the two germline ends. This CDR3 has 15 amino acids. One entry per CDR3 protein, called by TCRdb with MiXCR from the 5' RACE reads. The sample has under 95,000 distinct CDR3 sequences; around 7.7% are singletons. The sequence was obtained from a man younger than 30 who received the YFV17D yellow fever vaccine. The chain couples TRBV3-1 to TRBJ2-7; D assignment may be TRBD1 or TRBD2 (6 bases each). This material consisted of CD8+ T cells sorted from PBMCs, taken around 10 days after the first yellow fever vaccination. CDR3 amino acids: CASSQDWGAGYEQYV. CDR3 coding DNA: TGTGCCAGCAGCCAAGATTGGGGGGCTGGCTACGAGCAGTACGTC.